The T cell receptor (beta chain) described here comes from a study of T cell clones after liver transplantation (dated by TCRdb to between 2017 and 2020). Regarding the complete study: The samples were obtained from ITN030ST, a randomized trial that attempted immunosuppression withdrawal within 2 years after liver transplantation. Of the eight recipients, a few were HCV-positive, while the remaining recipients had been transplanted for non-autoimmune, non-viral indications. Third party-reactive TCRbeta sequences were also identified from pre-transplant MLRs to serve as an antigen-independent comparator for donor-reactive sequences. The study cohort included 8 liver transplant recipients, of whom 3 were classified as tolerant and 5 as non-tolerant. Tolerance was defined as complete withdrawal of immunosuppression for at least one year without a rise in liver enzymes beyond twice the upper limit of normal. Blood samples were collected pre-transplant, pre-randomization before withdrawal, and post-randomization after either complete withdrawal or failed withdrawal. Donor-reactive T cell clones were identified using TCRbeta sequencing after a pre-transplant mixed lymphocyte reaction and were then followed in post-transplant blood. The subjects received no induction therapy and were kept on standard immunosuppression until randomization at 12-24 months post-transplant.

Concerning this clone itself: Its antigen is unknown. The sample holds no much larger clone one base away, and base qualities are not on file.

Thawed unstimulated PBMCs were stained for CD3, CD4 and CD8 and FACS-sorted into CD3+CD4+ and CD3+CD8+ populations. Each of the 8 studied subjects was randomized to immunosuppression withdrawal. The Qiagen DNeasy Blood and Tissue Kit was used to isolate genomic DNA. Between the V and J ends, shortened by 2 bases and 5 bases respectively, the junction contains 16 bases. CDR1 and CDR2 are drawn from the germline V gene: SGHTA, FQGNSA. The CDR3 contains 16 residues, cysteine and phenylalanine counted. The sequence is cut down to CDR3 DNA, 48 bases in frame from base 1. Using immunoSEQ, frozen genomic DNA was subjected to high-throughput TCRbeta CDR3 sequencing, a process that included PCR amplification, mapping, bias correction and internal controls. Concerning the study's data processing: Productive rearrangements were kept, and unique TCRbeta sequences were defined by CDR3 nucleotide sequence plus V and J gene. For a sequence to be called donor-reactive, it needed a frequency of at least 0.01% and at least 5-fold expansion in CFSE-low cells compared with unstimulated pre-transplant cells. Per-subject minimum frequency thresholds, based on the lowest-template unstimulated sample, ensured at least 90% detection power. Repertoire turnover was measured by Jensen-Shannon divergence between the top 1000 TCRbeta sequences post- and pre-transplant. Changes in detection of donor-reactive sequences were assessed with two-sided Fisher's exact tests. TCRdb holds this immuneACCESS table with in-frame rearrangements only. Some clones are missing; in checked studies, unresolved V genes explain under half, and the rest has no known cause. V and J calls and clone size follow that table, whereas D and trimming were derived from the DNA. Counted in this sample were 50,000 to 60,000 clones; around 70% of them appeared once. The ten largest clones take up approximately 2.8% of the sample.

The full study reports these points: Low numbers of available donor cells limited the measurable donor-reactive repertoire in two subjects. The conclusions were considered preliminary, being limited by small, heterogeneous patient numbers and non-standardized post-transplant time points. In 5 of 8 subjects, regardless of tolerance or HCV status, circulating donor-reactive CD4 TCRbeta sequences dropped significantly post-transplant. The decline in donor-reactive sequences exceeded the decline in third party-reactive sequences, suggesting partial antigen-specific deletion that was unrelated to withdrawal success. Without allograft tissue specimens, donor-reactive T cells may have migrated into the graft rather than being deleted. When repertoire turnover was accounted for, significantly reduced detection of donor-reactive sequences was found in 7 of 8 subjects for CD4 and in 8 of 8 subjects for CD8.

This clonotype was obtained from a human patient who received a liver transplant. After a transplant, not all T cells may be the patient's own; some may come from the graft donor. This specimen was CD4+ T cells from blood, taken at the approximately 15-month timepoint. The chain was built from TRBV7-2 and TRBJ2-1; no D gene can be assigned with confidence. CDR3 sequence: CASSLMGRNLNNEQFF. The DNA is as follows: TGTGCCAGCAGCTTAATGGGTCGGAATTTAAACAATGAGCAGTTCTTC.